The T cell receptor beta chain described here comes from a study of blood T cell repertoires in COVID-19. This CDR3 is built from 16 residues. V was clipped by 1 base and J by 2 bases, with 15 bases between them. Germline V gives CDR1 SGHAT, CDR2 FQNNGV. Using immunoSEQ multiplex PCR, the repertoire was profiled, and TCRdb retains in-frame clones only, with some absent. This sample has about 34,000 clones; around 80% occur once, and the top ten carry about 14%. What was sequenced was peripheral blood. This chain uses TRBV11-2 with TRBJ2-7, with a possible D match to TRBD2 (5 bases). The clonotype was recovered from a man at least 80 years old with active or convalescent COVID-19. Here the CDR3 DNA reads TGTGCCAGCAGCTTAGCTCACGGGGTCAGGACCTACGAGCAGTACTTC. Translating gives CASSLAHGVRTYEQYF.